The 18 T cell receptor beta chains reported below all come from one sample, sequenced in a study of breast tumors, draining lymph nodes, adjacent tissues. Via MiXCR, TCRdb re-called the multiplex PCR reads, giving one row per CDR3 protein. The sample shows about 230,000 distinct CDR3 sequences, roughly 32% of them seen only once. The lymph nodes were axillary draining lymph nodes from breast cancer patients. The sequenced sample consisted of axillary lymph node tissue. These receptors all stem from a female donor with breast cancer. Some clones in this sample may be carry-over from other donors' samples.

Details on this clonotype: This is likely a read error, given that the CDR3 carries no conserved phenylalanine or tryptophan at its end. The chain carries TRBV14 and TRBJ2-1, with 7 bases lining up with TRBD2. Trimming at V came to 1 base and at J to 9 bases, leaving 3 bases not matched to a gene. The CDR3 spans 13 residues. Germline lookup yields CDR1 SGHDN and CDR2 FVKESK. The DNA for the CDR3 is TGTGCCAGCAGCCAAGTACGGGGGGTTGAGCAGTTCTCC. Translation: CASSQVRGVEQFS.

This clonotype was observed at least ten times. V is TRBV19 and J is TRBJ1-5; maybe TRBD1 (5 bases). The CDR3 sequence is 16 residues long. V lost 5 bases, J lost 7 bases, and 21 bases lay in between. In germline, CDR1 is LNHDA, CDR2 SQIVND (reference sequence). Written as DNA, the CDR3 is TGTGCCAGTAGTTGGGGGTCGGGGGAGACGGGACAGCCCCAGCATTTT. Translated, it gives CASSWGSGETGQPQHF.

V is TRBV20-1 and J is TRBJ2-5; D gene uncertain. The CDR3 spans 12 residues. In germline, CDR1 is DFQATT, CDR2 SNEGSKA (reference sequence). Deletions cut 3 bases from V and 7 bases from J, with 12 bases between. The CDR3 bases are TGCAGTGCTAGTAGCACCCGCGGGACCCAGTACTTC. Translated, it gives CSASSTRGTQYF.

The V gene is TRBV10-3, the J gene TRBJ2-7; no reliable D call. The CDR3 runs to 12 residues. V lost 2 bases to trimming and J lost 2 bases, with 4 bases between them. Germline CDR1 is ENHRY and CDR2 is SYGVKD. CDR3 in DNA: TGTGCCATCAGTGAGCCGCCCTACGAGCAGTACTTC. It codes for CAISEPPYEQYF.

Ten or more counts support this clonotype. The chain has TRBV20-1 and TRBJ2-1; TRBD2 matches at 14 bases. The CDR3 length is 14 residues. The germline CDR1 and CDR2 sequences are DFQATT and SNEGSKA (reference sequence). Trimming removed 6 bases from V and 8 bases from J; junction bases left unmatched: 6. The CDR3 sequence is CSALGTSGSYEQFF. The CDR3, as DNA: TGCAGTGCCCTAGGGACTAGCGGGAGCTATGAGCAGTTCTTC.

This clonotype has a handful of counts. The chain is built from TRBV6-5 and TRBJ2-2; either TRBD1 or TRBD2 may fit D (6 bases each). Germline CDR1 and CDR2: MNHEY and SVGAGI. V lost 7 bases to trimming and J lost 5 bases, with 17 bases between them. This CDR3 comprises 15 residues. CDR3: CASTRGGQGTGELFF. CDR3 nucleotide sequence: TGTGCCAGCACCCGAGGGGGGCAGGGAACCGGGGAGCTGTTTTTT.

The chain employs TRBV13 and TRBJ1-1; a possible D gene is TRBD1 (6 bases). V lost 5 bases and J lost 1, with 14 bases in between. This CDR3 is built from 15 residues. Germline CDR1 reads PRHDT; CDR2 reads FYEKMQ (reference sequence). The CDR3 DNA sequence: TGTGCCAGCAGCCTCCGCAGGGGCTCGAACACTGAAGCTTTCTTT. The encoded protein is CASSLRRGSNTEAFF. Drawing the rest from reference TRBV13 and TRBJ1-1, the complete variable domain is AAGVIQSPRHLIKEKRETATLKCYPIPRHDTVYWYQQGPGQDPQFLISFYEKMQSDKGSIPDRFSAQQFSDYHSELNMSSLELGDSALYFCASSLRRGSNTEAFFGQGTRLTVV.

The rearrangement joins TRBV9 to TRBJ1-6, with D perhaps TRBD1 (6 bases). CDR1 SGDLS and CDR2 YYNGEE come from the germline V gene. The CDR3 has 16 amino acids. Trimming cost V 4 bases and J 9 bases, with 20 bases left between them. The CDR3: CASSLSVQGFGSPLHF. The CDR3 DNA sequence: TGTGCCAGCAGCTTGTCCGTCCAGGGGTTTGGTTCACCCCTCCACTTT.

Note on this clonotype: This may come from a read error, since a much larger clone is one base off. This chain links TRBV5-4 with TRBJ2-6; D is unclear. In germline, CDR1 is SGHNT, CDR2 YYREEE (reference sequence). The length of the CDR3 is 14 residues. CDR3 sequence reads: CASSLPSAANVLTF. The CDR3 nucleotides are TGTGCCAGCAGCCTACCCTCTGCGGCCAACGTCCTGACTTTC.

This clonotype was detected ten times or more. The genes are TRBV19 and TRBJ2-1; D may be TRBD2 (7 bases). Germline-derived CDR1 and CDR2 are LNHDA and SQIVND (reference sequence). The CDR3 consists of 15 residues. The V gene lost 4 bases and the J gene lost 4 bases, with 14 bases spanning the gap. In nucleotides, the CDR3 is TGTGCCAGTAGTAAGGGGGGGGTTCCTTACAATGAGCAGTTCTTC. Translated: CASSKGGVPYNEQFF.

V gene TRBV7-9 combines with J gene TRBJ1-2; TRBD1 matches 7 bases. J gave up 4 bases and V 4 bases, and 3 bases lay outside the gene matches. There are 13 residues in the CDR3. The germline V gene encodes CDR1 SEHNR and CDR2 FQNEAQ (reference sequence). In DNA, the CDR3 is TGTGCCAGCAGCTCGGGGACAGCCTATGGCTACACCTTC. It yields the protein CASSSGTAYGYTF. The full variable domain, in which reference TRBV7-9 and TRBJ1-2 provide the parts outside the CDR3, is DTGVSQNPRHKITKRGQNVTFRCDPISEHNRLYWYRQTLGQGPEFLTYFQNEAQLEKSRLLSDRFSAERPKGSFSTLEIQRTEQGDSAMYLCASSSGTAYGYTFGSGTRLTVV.

The chain carries TRBV7-3 and TRBJ2-2; TRBD2 might be the D (5 bases). The CDR3 runs to 16 residues. Looked up from germline, CDR1 is SGHTA and CDR2 is FQGTGA. V lost 2 bases and J lost 0, with 10 bases in between. CDR3 coding DNA: TGTGCCAGCAGCTTAGAGAGGGTAGCGAACACCGGGGAGCTGTTTTTT. It specifies CASSLERVANTGELFF.

The J gene is TRBJ1-2, the V gene TRBV11-2, with D tentatively TRBD1 (6 bases). Trimming cost V 1 base and J 4 bases, with 16 bases left between them. CDR1 and CDR2 (germline): SGHAT, FQNNGV. The CDR3 is 16 amino acids. CDR3 sequence reads: CASSLGGGTPIYGYTF. In DNA, the CDR3 is TGTGCCAGCAGCTTAGGAGGTGGGACACCAATCTATGGCTACACCTTC.

This clonotype was detected many times. Germline is not matched at one junction end, which may reflect a read error. The chain carries TRBV27 and TRBJ2-7; tentatively, D is TRBD1 (7 bases). Germline values: CDR1 MNHEY, CDR2 SMNVEV (reference sequence). The CDR3 spans 12 residues. This chain's CDR3 is CASSLRRDSLHF. The CDR3 nucleotides read TGTGCCAGCAGTTTACGGCGGGACAGTTTGCACTTC.

Note on this clonotype: With a much larger clone just one base away, this may be a read error. This chain uses TRBV6-1 with TRBJ1-5, with TRBD1 as a possible D gene (5 bases). CDR3 length: 12 amino acids. The germline CDR1 and CDR2 sequences are MNHNS and SASEGT. V lost 8 bases and J lost 7, with 12 bases in between. CDR3 DNA: TGTGCCAGCGGGGTAGGGGCGCAGCCCCAGCATTTT. Protein: CASGVGAQPQHF.

This clonotype came up once. The chain joins TRBV4-1 to TRBJ1-6, with 7 positions matching TRBD1. Trimming took 2 bases from V and 6 from J; bases not matched to a gene: 10. CDR1 is MGHRA and CDR2 is YSYEKL in the germline V gene. The CDR3 consists of 17 residues. CDR3 coding DNA: TGCGCCAGCAGCCAACGTTTAGGGGGCGCGAGTAATTCACCCCTCCACTTT. Translating it yields CASSQRLGGASNSPLHF.

There are many counts of this clonotype. The chain recombines TRBV15 with TRBJ2-2, with D unclear. Germline lookup yields CDR1 LNHNV and CDR2 YYDKDF (reference sequence). With 0 bases removed from V and 0 bases from J, the gap between germline ends came to 8 bases. The CDR3 has 16 residues. Here the CDR3 reads CATSRELRSNTGELFF. DNA of the CDR3: TGTGCCACCAGCAGAGAGTTACGATCGAACACCGGGGAGCTGTTTTTT.

This clonotype was seen repeatedly, ten times or more. CDR3 bases: TGTGCCAGCAGGGACAGTGCAAGCACAGATACGCAGTATTTT. This gives the protein CASRDSASTDTQYF. This chain connects TRBV25-1 to TRBJ2-3, with D possibly matching TRBD1 (6 bases). Deletions cut 6 bases from V and 0 bases from J, with 10 bases between. The CDR3 has 14 amino acids. Germline CDR1 and CDR2: MGHDK and SYGVNS.